This paragraph reports one T cell receptor (beta chain). This clonotype was found once. No antigen is known for it. No base quality values were provided; no much bigger clone lies one nucleotide off. Weak support is all one read offers. Patients with hyperthyroidism were aged 18 to 65 years, had been newly diagnosed, and had a disease duration of less than 2 months. Patients with other autoimmune diseases, uncontrolled infections, pregnancy or lactation were excluded from the study. Clinical symptoms, serum thyroxine, TRAb, thyroid ultrasound and orbital computed tomography were used for diagnosis. Trizol reagent was used to extract the total RNA, and its quality was then checked on an Agilent 2100 Bioanalyzer. The sample is drawn from a study of Graves' ophthalmopathy and Graves' hyperthyroidism (dated by TCRdb to 2016 to 2018). General notes on the study: A patient counted as having stable hyperthyroidism if there was no progression to ophthalmopathy within 18 months of follow-up. After sampling, hyperthyroidism patients received methimazole starting at 30 mg daily, and ophthalmopathy patients received high-dose intravenous methylprednisolone. The study used signatures of the TCR beta repertoire to tell Graves' ophthalmopathy apart from Graves' hyperthyroidism and to predict which patients would progress to ophthalmopathy. In a handful of hyperthyroidism patients, the T-cell repertoires found in thyroid tissue were compared with those found in blood. In total, approximately 130 blood samples were TCR-sequenced: 40 to 45 ophthalmopathy, approximately 75 hyperthyroidism and roughly 17 hyperthyroidism-to-ophthalmopathy patients. To explore V-J signatures distinguishing ophthalmopathy from hyperthyroidism, a discovery set of 100 patients (fewer than 45 ophthalmopathy, roughly 56 stable hyperthyroidism) was enrolled. An independent validation cohort was composed of approximately 19 hyperthyroidism patients and 17 patients who later progressed from hyperthyroidism to ophthalmopathy. The full study reports these points: Sample size was not predetermined statistically, and investigators were not blinded to group allocation. In validation, the model predicted ophthalmopathy progression with over 60% sensitivity and 72% to 80% specificity; around twelve predicted patients were CT-confirmed with GO in a median of approximately six months. Most expanded thyroid clonotypes with frequency above 0.001 were also detected in blood, suggesting blood repertoires may reflect the thyroid immune response. In cross-validation, the 13-signature model distinguished ophthalmopathy from stable hyperthyroidism with 85% to 90% sensitivity and just under 84% specificity, and in the test set the corresponding values were around 80% and 75%.

The CDR3 holds 13 amino acids from the cysteine to the phenylalanine. The CDR3 DNA has 39 bases and is translated from base 1. CDR1 and CDR2 are read off the germline V gene as SQVTM and ANQGSEA. At the junction V is shortened by 4 bases and J by 5 bases, with 12 bases in between. For repertoire sequencing, the TCR beta CDR3 regions were amplified from RNA transcripts. The first round was an RT-PCR using HTBI primers with the Qiagen OneStep RT-PCR kit, and this first round was followed by a second-round multiplex PCR, then size selection and purification. Sequencing of the libraries was carried out on an Illumina HiSeq2000 in paired-end mode with 100 bp reads. On the authors' methods: SOAPnuke was used to process the reads, throwing out any read that had adapters, had uncalled bases, had a mean Phred below 15, or lacked an exact constant-primer or identifier match. COPE v1.2.5 was used to merge the high-quality paired reads. Clonotypes were defined as unique nucleotide sequences and were aligned to IMGT TRB V, D and J references using MiTCR v1.1. Only V-J combinations with frequency above 0.0001 were analysed, covering more than 99% of repertoires. For each V-J combination, a TCR clonal expansion and chaos score was defined as the ratio of F50 clonal expansion to chaos observed in the TCRdist matrix. Features were reduced by Welch's t-statistics and random forest to about a dozen V-J combinations, which fed a naive Bayes classifier. Thyroid-blood repertoire similarity was quantified with the Morisita-Horn index. TCRdb's own reprocessing of the public reads used fastp at Q25 and MiXCR and kept productive beta chains. Rows with a matching CDR3 protein are joined into one entry that keeps the most common DNA and genes. The V and J calls were determined by TCRdb, not by the authors. This sample is represented by over a million distinct CDR3 sequences; about two fifths of them were singletons. Of the sample, 11% is held by the ten largest clones.

The sample taken for sequencing was peripheral blood or thyroid tissue (not recorded which). This receptor was taken from an adult man with Graves' hyperthyroidism. Recombination joined TRBV29-1 with TRBJ1-3, with a tentative D gene TRBD1 over 5 matching bases. The DNA sequence follows: TGCAGCGTTGGTGGAGAGGGGAGAAACACCATATATTTT. This encodes CSVGGEGRNTIYF.